This T cell receptor beta chain was found in a study of blood T cell repertoires in COVID-19 (dated by TCRdb to the early 2020s). For the wider study: Collaborator samples came from the United States, Italy and Spain and covered acute and convalescent phases of COVID-19. The dataset comprised deeply sampled blood TCRbeta repertoires from subjects exposed to, actively infected with, or recovered from COVID-19. Samples were obtained from the ongoing ImmuneRACE study (first 160 participants) and from some 1,200 subjects provided by 6 global collaborators. The material from the prospective study consisted of cDNA or gDNA derived from T cells, B-cell-depleted T cells, or PBMCs. HLA class I and class II types, where available, came from metadata supplied by the sample provider rather than from assay-based typing. The repertoires were released in a freely available public database meant as a resource for research on the immune response to SARS-CoV-2. Sample metadata almost always included a de-identified subject ID, COVID-19 status, age in years and sex.

Participants in the prospective study were aged 18 to 89 years, lived in 20 to 30 United States geographic areas, and enrolled through a virtual design. In the prospective study, cohorts were assigned on the basis of participant-reported clinical history obtained from a screening survey and a study questionnaire. Recovered participants in ImmuneRACE Cohort 3 were defined by two consecutive negative NP/OP PCR tests, clearance by a healthcare professional, or resolution of symptoms. In the prospective study, whole blood, serum and a nasopharyngeal or oropharyngeal swab were collected from each participant by mobile phlebotomists. Participants in the prospective study had the option to provide additional blood draws and questionnaires over a roughly 2-month period. Prospective study blood samples were shipped either frozen or at room temperature before DNA extraction. The study at large found these results: The amount of clinical and demographic metadata varied by source and participant and was provided uncurated.

This clone was seen ten or more times. The antigen it recognizes is unknown. No much larger clonotype is one base removed from it; base qualities were not supplied. The immunoSEQ Assay, a bias-controlled multiplex PCR, was used to amplify TCRbeta CDR3 regions from genomic DNA. On the study's bioinformatics: The number of nucleated cells in each sample was estimated by amplification of reference gene primers within the assay. To quantify the absolute abundance of each unique TCRbeta CDR3 rearrangement, sequence reads were collapsed and filtered. Productive Simpson clonality was computed per sample as the square root of Simpson's diversity index over productive rearrangements. As stored in TCRdb, this immuneACCESS dataset retains in-frame rearrangements with V and J assigned. A fraction of the clones does not appear; measured against another copy, unresolved V genes explain less than half of the discrepancy, and the remainder lacks a known reason. D and trimming were read from the DNA, whereas the V and J calls and clone size are those reported in that table. In all, the sample holds about 500,000 clones, and roughly 90% of those were seen once. Clones ranked in the top ten supply under 0.75% of the sample.

The germline V gene gives CDR1 as SGHAT and CDR2 as FQNNGV. The CDR3 spans 16 residues, from the cysteine through the phenylalanine. The only DNA kept is the CDR3, 48 bases in frame from the first base. Trimming takes 6 bases off V and 3 bases off J; junction bases not matched to a gene: 12. The TCR originated in a woman between 18 and 29 years old who had recovered from COVID-19. The chain joins TRBV11-2 to TRBJ2-7; TRBD1 fits 9 bases in the junction. Material: PBMCs or T cells enriched from blood (not recorded which). The CDR3 corresponds to CASSPLARTGDYEQYF. The DNA is TGTGCCAGCAGTCCTCTGGCCAGGACAGGGGACTACGAGCAGTACTTC.